This TCR beta chain was obtained from a study of blood T cell repertoires in COVID-19. Study summary: Samples came from the United States, Italy and Spain, spanning acute and convalescent COVID-19.

Cohort assignment relied on participant-reported clinical history. Resolution of symptoms, clearance, or two negative PCRs was present in recovered Cohort 3 donors. In the original workflow: Estimation of nucleated cell counts was performed using reference gene primer amplification. Sequencing was performed with immunoSEQ multiplex PCR; in TCRdb, only in-frame clones are kept and a portion is missing. That table supplies the V and J calls and clone size; D and trimming were determined from the DNA. The data show about 480,000 clones, around nine tenths seen once. Germline loops: CDR1 KGHDR, CDR2 SFDVKD. Trimming shortened V by 1 base and J by 6 bases, and 17 bases separated the two germline ends. The CDR3 is 17 amino acids.

The source is a woman aged 40 to 55 who had recovered from COVID-19. The specimen was PBMCs or T cells enriched from blood (not recorded which). The chain is built from TRBV24-1 and TRBJ2-2; D may be TRBD2 (6 bases). As DNA, the CDR3 is TGTGCCACCAGTGATTTCGGTGGGAGGACGGGCGCCGGGGAGCTGTTTTTT. Its translation is CATSDFGGRTGAGELFF.